These T cell receptor beta chains were read from a single sample in a study of naive and memory T cell subsets. TCRdb used MiXCR to reprocess the UMI-ligation and nested PCR reads, holding one entry per CDR3 protein. Here the sample spans under 150,000 distinct CDR3 sequences, approximately 15% being singletons. The sequenced sample was naive CD4+ T cells from blood. Receptors originate from a human donor in good health. Each CDR3 is given with its conserved first and last residue.

CDR3: CASSSPSGTSYNEQFF
V: TRBV28
J: TRBJ2-1

CDR3: CSASDRDHSKNIQYF
V: TRBV20-1
J: TRBJ2-4

CDR3: CAISDGETDTQYF
V: TRBV10-3
J: TRBJ2-3

CDR3: CSALGQTSSYNEQFF
V: TRBV20-1
J: TRBJ2-1

CDR3: CAWSEGTGAIQETQYF
V: TRBV30
J: TRBJ2-5

CDR3: CASSDLSRDEQYF
V: TRBV6-1
J: TRBJ2-7

CDR3: CASSLLTDDDEQFF
V: TRBV5-1
J: TRBJ2-1

CDR3: CASSDSGAGGRADTQYF
V: TRBV6-4
J: TRBJ2-3

CDR3: CASSVGGHLNTEAFF
V: TRBV9
J: TRBJ1-1

CDR3: CASSPEPKGGSYNSPLHF
V: TRBV18
J: TRBJ1-6

CDR3: CASSLVQAAISSYNEQFF
V: TRBV11-2
J: TRBJ2-1

CDR3: CASSQGDRNIQYF
V: TRBV4-1
J: TRBJ2-4

CDR3: CASSLGQPPYYEQYF
V: TRBV27
J: TRBJ2-7

CDR3: CASSRAQQGANEKLFF
V: TRBV4-2
J: TRBJ1-4

CDR3: CAWMNRRYGTSAPSHNEQFF
V: TRBV30
J: TRBJ2-1

CDR3: CASSLFFRTPKTEAFF
V: TRBV12-3/TRBV12-4
J: TRBJ1-1

CDR3: CASSYGTGGNEQYF
V: TRBV6-2/TRBV6-3
J: TRBJ2-7

CDR3: CASSRGQTNTEAFF
V: TRBV28
J: TRBJ1-1

CDR3: CASSRNRDSGANVLTF
V: TRBV28
J: TRBJ2-6

CDR3: CASSWRGLPSADSTDTQYF
V: TRBV5-5
J: TRBJ2-3

CDR3: CSARIGLAGSETQYF
V: TRBV20-1
J: TRBJ2-5

CDR3: CASSLGLANEQFF
V: TRBV11-2
J: TRBJ2-1

CDR3: CSARGGAGASYNEQFF
V: TRBV20-1
J: TRBJ2-1

CDR3: CASSGQGPYEQYF
V: TRBV18
J: TRBJ2-7

CDR3: CASSLVGVNEKLFF
V: TRBV12-3/TRBV12-4
J: TRBJ1-4

CDR3: CASSPGDRVSEKLFF
V: TRBV7-2
J: TRBJ1-4

CDR3: CASSAWTVATNEKLFF
V: TRBV7-9
J: TRBJ1-4

CDR3: CASSPPGLAGENYEQYF
V: TRBV28
J: TRBJ2-7

CDR3: CASSPGSSSYEQYF
V: TRBV28
J: TRBJ2-7

CDR3: CSATWEPNTGELFF
V: TRBV20-1
J: TRBJ2-2

CDR3: CASSLAKSPVPQPQHF
V: TRBV7-2
J: TRBJ1-5

CDR3: CSASPRGEAFNIQYF
V: TRBV20-1
J: TRBJ2-4

CDR3: CASSRGTTDTQYF
V: TRBV12-3/TRBV12-4
J: TRBJ2-3

CDR3: CASSGVMNTEAFF
V: TRBV18
J: TRBJ1-1

CDR3: CASSYPAGRSYEQYF
V: TRBV6-2/TRBV6-3
J: TRBJ2-7

CDR3: CSASQADTQYF
V: TRBV20-1
J: TRBJ2-3

CDR3: CASSLGLPSGNTIYF
V: TRBV7-2
J: TRBJ1-3

CDR3: CASRLFGQASYEQYF
V: TRBV27
J: TRBJ2-7

CDR3: CASSNRGPQHF
V: TRBV6-6
J: TRBJ1-5

CDR3: CASSTTWARGTDTQYF
V: TRBV5-6
J: TRBJ2-3

CDR3: CASSQTSGRALNNEQFF
V: TRBV27
J: TRBJ2-1

CDR3: CATSEDRTGQPQHF
V: TRBV24-1
J: TRBJ1-5

CDR3: CASSESPGTGTHLYEQYF
V: TRBV19
J: TRBJ2-7

CDR3: CASSQVRNHDYNEQFF
V: TRBV4-2
J: TRBJ2-1

CDR3: CSVEDRGTGELFF
V: TRBV29-1
J: TRBJ2-2

CDR3: CASSGRTATITDTQYF
V: TRBV7-2
J: TRBJ2-3

CDR3: CATSPGPTNDEQYF
V: TRBV15
J: TRBJ2-7

CDR3: CASSTQGLAHDETQYF
V: TRBV27
J: TRBJ2-5

CDR3: CASSSNSGANVLTF
V: TRBV12-3/TRBV12-4
J: TRBJ2-6

CDR3: CASSQDGQGAMRDTEAFF
V: TRBV14
J: TRBJ1-1

CDR3: CASSPPALAGINIQYF
V: TRBV18
J: TRBJ2-4